The rows below give T cell receptor beta chains drawn from one sample of a study of OX40 agonist ivuxolimab in advanced cancers. The method was immunoSEQ multiplex PCR; TCRdb's version includes in-frame clones alone and lacks a portion of them. Of about 73,000 clones listed, roughly four fifths are singletons. This specimen was CD4+ or CD8+ T cells sorted from blood, taken in a trial of the OX40 agonist ivuxolimab. Every receptor here comes from an adult with an advanced solid tumor such as melanoma, head and neck, liver or kidney cancer. Each CDR3 is given with its conserved first and last residue. Each record gives: V gene, J gene, clone size, D gene, CDR3 DNA, CDR3 protein. A D gene is named only where the DNA matches it firmly. The listing skips clone size in some rows; elsewhere it reads once, few, many or a size class.

TRBV9	TRBJ1-2	-	-	TGTGCCAGCAGCGGTGTCCCAACAGGGAACTATGGCTACACCTTC	CASSGVPTGNYGYTF
TRBV11-2	TRBJ1-1	-	-	TGTGCCAGCAGCTTAAACCCGGGGACAAGGGCTTTCTTT	CASSLNPGTRAFF
TRBV5-1	TRBJ1-1	-	TRBD1	TGCGCCAGCAGCTCCTCACAGGGGTCCCTGGGGACTTTCTTT	CASSSSQGSLGTFF
TRBV4-3	TRBJ1-2	-	TRBD1	TGCGCCAGCAGCCCCAACAGGGGACGAGCTGGCTACACCTTC	CASSPNRGRAGYTF
TRBV10-1	TRBJ1-4	-	TRBD1	TGCGCCAGCAGCGCCAGGGGGAATGAAAAACTGTTTTTT	CASSARGNEKLFF
TRBV27	TRBJ1-1	-	TRBD1	TGTGCCAGCAGTTTCGTTCTACAGGGGGCTGGTAGGGCTGAAGCTTTCTTT	CASSFVLQGAGRAEAFF
TRBV7-3	TRBJ1-3	-	-	TGTGCCAGCAGCTTTGATGCAGGAATTGGAAACACCATATATTTT	CASSFDAGIGNTIYF
TRBV6-7	TRBJ2-7	-	TRBD2	TGTGCCAGCAGTCGGGGACTAGCGAACTACGAGCAGTACTTC	CASSRGLANYEQYF
TRBV6-6	TRBJ2-5	-	TRBD2	TGTGCCAGCAGTGGAGGGAGGGCTGGAGGGGAGACCCAGTACTTC	CASSGGRAGGETQYF
TRBV29-1	TRBJ1-1	few	TRBD1	TGCAGCGTTGACCCGGACAGGGGGGGTACTGAAGCTTTCTTT	CSVDPDRGGTEAFF
TRBV2	TRBJ1-2	-	-	-	CASSTSGVHYGYTF
TRBV11-3	TRBJ2-1	-	TRBD2	TGTGCCAGCAGCTTGGAGCTCGTGGGACTAGCGGTGGGCCCCTACAATGAGCAGTTCTTC	CASSLELVGLAVGPYNEQFF
TRBV18	TRBJ1-2	-	-	TGTGCCAGCTCACCAGAAGGGAGTCCCCCCTATGGCTACACCTTC	CASSPEGSPPYGYTF
TRBV6-5	TRBJ1-5	-	-	TGTGCCAGCGGAATGGGGCAGGTAGTTCAGCCCCAGCATTTT	CASGMGQVVQPQHF
TRBV6-1	TRBJ2-7	-	-	TGTGCCAGCAGGACACAGGCCTCAAGCTTCTACGAGCAGTACTTC	CASRTQASSFYEQYF
TRBV6-1	TRBJ2-7	-	-	TGTGCCAGTACTGGATACGAGCAGTACTTC	CASTGYEQYF
TRBV18	TRBJ1-5	-	-	TGTGCCAGCTCACGAGACACAAGCAATCAGCCCCAGCATTTT	CASSRDTSNQPQHF
TRBV5-6	TRBJ1-1	-	-	TGTGCCAGCAGCGGGGGGGGCACTGAAGCTTTCTTT	CASSGGGTEAFF
TRBV7-9	TRBJ2-3	-	-	TGTGCCAGCAGCTTCATCCCTAAGGACTGGGGAAACACAGATACGCAGTATTTT	CASSFIPKDWGNTDTQYF
TRBV9	TRBJ1-6	-	TRBD1	TGTGCCAGCAGCGCCCTGGGACAGGGAAATTCACCCCTCCACTTT	CASSALGQGNSPLHF